A single sample gave rise to the 21 T cell receptor beta chains below, sequenced in a study of T cell changes during pregnancy in multiple sclerosis. Method: immunoSEQ multiplex PCR; TCRdb's copy keeps in-frame clones and lacks some. The profile covers tens of thousands of clones, with around 93% appearing a single time and around 1.8% taken by the ten largest. The material was peripheral blood, obtained after pregnancy. The receptors were gathered from a female donor with multiple sclerosis, enrolled in a pregnancy study.

The chain combines TRBV16 with TRBJ1-4; D remains ambiguous. This CDR3 is 15 amino acids long. The V end lost 6 bases, the J end lost 0 bases, and 11 bases lay between the germline ends. The germline V gene encodes CDR1 KGHSY and CDR2 FQNENV. CDR3 amino acids: CASRGRPSTNEKLFF. The CDR3 coding sequence is TGTGCCAGCAGAGGGAGGCCATCAACTAATGAAAAACTGTTTTTT. The full variable domain, rest sourced from reference TRBV16 and TRBJ1-4, is GEEVAQTPKHLVRGEGQKAKLYCAPIKGHSYVFWYQQVLKNEFKFLISFQNENVFDETGMPKERFSAKCLPNSPCSLEIQATKLEDSAVYFCASRGRPSTNEKLFFGSGTQLSVL.

The CDR3 is CASSPTTGGDNEQFF. CDR3 coding DNA: TGTGCCAGCTCACCGACGACGGGGGGGGACAATGAGCAGTTCTTC. This rearrangement joins TRBV18 to TRBJ2-1, with TRBD2 identical over 8 bases. Germline V gives CDR1 KGHSH, CDR2 LQKENI. V gave up 3 bases and J gave up 5 bases; unmatched junction bases: 6. The CDR3 runs to 15 residues.

By sample share, this clone is medium-sized. The chain uses TRBV7-3 and TRBJ2-1; D may be TRBD2 (7 bases). Germline values: CDR1 SGHTA, CDR2 FQGTGA. Trimming left V 2 bases short and J 8 bases short, with 13 bases between. The CDR3 sequence is 14 residues long. Here the CDR3 reads CASSLGGGSDEQFF. CDR3 DNA: TGTGCCAGCAGCTTAGGGGGCGGGAGTGATGAGCAGTTCTTC.

The V gene is TRBV28, the J gene TRBJ1-1; D is possibly TRBD1 (6 bases). CDR1 MDHEN and CDR2 SYDVKM come from the germline V gene. Trimming cost V 6 bases and J 1 base, with 15 bases left between them. This CDR3 spans 15 amino acids. The CDR3 region is CASSRTGSRNTEAFF. For the CDR3, the DNA is TGTGCCAGCAGCCGTACAGGGAGCAGGAACACTGAAGCTTTCTTT. Full variable domain (outside the CDR3, taken from reference TRBV28 and TRBJ1-1): DVKVTQSSRYLVKRTGEKVFLECVQDMDHENMFWYRQDPGLGLRLIYFSYDVKMKEKGDIPEGYSVSREKKERFSLILESASTNQTSMYLCASSRTGSRNTEAFFGQGTRLTVV.

V is TRBV28 and J is TRBJ1-2, with 11 bases matching TRBD1. The CDR3 consists of 16 residues. Germline CDR1 MDHEN, CDR2 SYDVKM. Losses at the gene ends were 6 bases for V and 7 bases for J; bases not matched to a gene: 13. This CDR3 reads CASSPGTGGSLAGYTF. For the CDR3, the DNA is TGTGCCAGCAGCCCGGGGACAGGGGGTTCACTGGCTGGCTACACCTTC.

This clone occurred once. The chain recombines TRBV7-9 with TRBJ2-2; 13 positions agree with TRBD2. The germline gives CDR1 SEHNR, CDR2 FQNEAQ (reference sequence). V shed 5 bases and J 4 bases; nucleotides not matched to a gene: 4. The CDR3 consists of 16 residues. The CDR3 region is CASSATSGRATGELFF. The CDR3 DNA is TGTGCCAGCAGCGCCACTAGCGGGAGGGCCACCGGGGAGCTGTTTTTT. The whole variable domain, remainder taken from reference TRBV7-9 and TRBJ2-2, is DTGVSQNPRHKITKRGQNVTFRCDPISEHNRLYWYRQTLGQGPEFLTYFQNEAQLEKSRLLSDRFSAERPKGSFSTLEIQRTEQGDSAMYLCASSATSGRATGELFFGEGSRLTVL.

Written as DNA, the CDR3 is TGTGCCAGCAGCCTCCCGGGACTAGAGTCTAAGTACTTC. Translated: CASSLPGLESKYF. The rearrangement joins TRBV7-6 to TRBJ2-7; 8 nucleotides match TRBD2. The CDR3 runs 13 residues. The germline V gene encodes CDR1 SGHVS and CDR2 FNYEAQ. V trimming: 5 bases; J trimming: 11 bases; junction bases outside the gene matches: 11. Full variable domain (remainder filled in from reference TRBV7-6 and TRBJ2-7): GAGVSQSPRYKVTKRGQDVALRCDPISGHVSLYWYRQALGQGPEFLTYFNYEAQQDKSGLPNDRFSAERPEGSISTLTIQRTEQRDSAMYRCASSLPGLESKYFGPGTRLTVT.

The rearrangement uses TRBV6-4 and TRBJ2-3; TRBD2 aligns across 7 bases. With 2 bases clipped from V and 4 bases from J, the junction kept 3 bases outside the gene matches. The CDR3 totals 14 residues. CDR1 MRHNA and CDR2 SNTAGT come from the germline V gene. In DNA, the CDR3 is TGTGCCAGCAGTGACGGGGCGGGAGCAGATACGCAGTATTTT. It encodes CASSDGAGADTQYF.

CDR3 DNA: TGTGCCAGCAGCTTGGTCCCAGACGGGGGCTACGAGCAGTACTTC. It encodes CASSLVPDGGYEQYF. V usage is TRBV5-5 and J usage is TRBJ2-7; a possible D gene is TRBD2 (6 bases). Trimming cost V 0 bases and J 3 bases, with 13 bases left between them. This CDR3 spans 15 amino acids. CDR1 is SGHKS, CDR2 YYEKEE, per germline (reference sequence). Filled out from reference TRBV5-5 and TRBJ2-7, the complete variable domain reads DAGVTQSPTHLIKTRGQQVTLRCSPISGHKSVSWYQQVLGQGPQFIFQYYEKEERGRGNFPDRFSARQFPNYSSELNVNALLLGDSALYLCASSLVPDGGYEQYFGPGTRLTVT.

This rearrangement joins TRBV6-4 to TRBJ2-7; D possibly corresponds to TRBD2 (6 bases). The CDR3 has 13 residues. V was shortened by 9 bases and J by 3 bases, with 15 bases between the two germline ends. Per the germline V gene, CDR1 is MRHNA and CDR2 is SNTAGT. CDR3 DNA: TGTGCCAGTCCGTTAGCGGAGGTCTACGAGCAGTACTTC. This translates into CASPLAEVYEQYF.

The chain links TRBV2 to TRBJ2-7, with TRBD1 identical over 7 bases. Germline-derived CDR1 and CDR2 are SNHLY and FYNNEI. The CDR3 is 14 residues long. Germline trimming cut 4 bases from V and 2 bases from J; bases unmatched to any gene: 5. CDR3 DNA: TGTGCCAGCAGTGCGGGGACAGCAACCTACGAGCAGTACTTC. This codes for CASSAGTATYEQYF.

This clone was detected ten times or more. V gene TRBV2 combines with J gene TRBJ2-7, with 15 nucleotides matching TRBD2. CDR3 size: 14 residues. From germline, CDR1 is SNHLY and CDR2 FYNNEI. V was clipped by 7 bases and J by 6 bases; unmatched bases: 4. The DNA for the CDR3 is TGTGCCAGCACACGGGGACTAGCGGGAGGCGAGCAGTACTTC. This sequence encodes CASTRGLAGGEQYF. Full variable domain (remainder filled in from reference TRBV2 and TRBJ2-7): EPEVTQTPSHQVTQMGQEVILRCVPISNHLYFYWYRQILGQKVEFLVSFYNNEISEKSEIFDDQFSVERPDGSNFTLKIRSTKLEDSAMYFCASTRGLAGGEQYFGPGTRLTVT.

The chain combines TRBV11-2 with TRBJ2-1; TRBD1 might be the D (5 bases). Trimming left V 1 base short and J 2 bases short, with 15 bases between. CDR1 SGHAT and CDR2 FQNNGV come from the germline V gene. This CDR3 is 17 amino acids long. The CDR3 loop is CASSLVAGIGTYNEQFF. As DNA, the CDR3 is TGTGCCAGCAGCTTAGTTGCAGGGATAGGCACCTACAATGAGCAGTTCTTC.

The genes are TRBV6-1 and TRBJ2-7; 10 bases line up with TRBD2. The germline gives CDR1 MNHNS, CDR2 SASEGT. V dropped 8 bases and J dropped 5; count of bases not matched to a gene: 6. The CDR3 totals 13 residues. The CDR3 DNA reads as TGTGCCAGCGAGGCGGGACTAGCGAACGAGCAGTACTTC. As protein: CASEAGLANEQYF.

V is TRBV28 and J is TRBJ1-4; unclear D gene. There are 18 residues in the CDR3. Germline CDR1 MDHEN, CDR2 SYDVKM. The V end was cut by 2 bases, the J end by 8 bases, with 24 bases between. CDR3 sequence: CASSLALLTGSGSEKLFF. DNA of the CDR3: TGTGCCAGCAGTTTAGCGCTTCTTACCGGGTCTGGCAGCGAAAAACTGTTTTTT.

The gene calls are TRBV7-2 and TRBJ2-7; TRBD1 might be the D (5 bases). Trimming removed 1 base at V and 2 bases at J, with 12 bases between. The germline V gene encodes CDR1 SGHTA and CDR2 FQGNSA. CDR3 length: 15 residues. The DNA of the CDR3 is TGTGCCAGCAGCTTAGGAGACAGTGGAACCTACGAGCAGTACTTC. Translated: CASSLGDSGTYEQYF.

CDR3 region: CASSVAATQGETQYF. The CDR3 DNA reads as TGTGCCAGCAGCGTAGCTGCGACGCAGGGAGAGACCCAGTACTTC. The chain couples TRBV9 to TRBJ2-5, with D tentatively TRBD1 (5 bases). Germline V gives CDR1 SGDLS, CDR2 YYNGEE. The CDR3 is 15 amino acids. V lost 0 bases, J lost 4 bases, and 13 bases lay in between.

The chain employs TRBV7-2 and TRBJ2-3; TRBD2 is a possible D gene (6 bases). CDR1 is SGHTA, CDR2 FQGNSA, per germline. CDR3 size: 13 residues. The V end lost 4 bases, the J end lost 3 bases, and 8 bases lay between the germline ends. The DNA for the CDR3 is TGTGCCAGCAGCTCGGGAGCTACAGATACGCAGTATTTT. It encodes CASSSGATDTQYF.

This clone showed up just once. The chain couples TRBV6-1 to TRBJ1-1; 7 nucleotides agree with TRBD1. The CDR3 loop spans 15 amino acids. Germline assignment: CDR1 MNHNS and CDR2 SASEGT. Losses at the gene ends were 6 bases for V and 7 bases for J; bases not matched to a gene: 14. For the CDR3, the DNA is TGTGCCAGCAGCTCGGACAGGATTACCAAAAGTGAAGCTTTCTTT. Its translation: CASSSDRITKSEAFF.

The chain couples TRBV14 to TRBJ2-5; possible D gene TRBD2, 5 bases. Looked up from germline, CDR1 is SGHDN and CDR2 is FVKESK. Trimming took 1 base from V and 1 from J, leaving 13 bases between them. The CDR3 length is 16 residues. This chain's CDR3 is CASSQAVAGGQETQYF. The CDR3, as DNA: TGTGCCAGCAGCCAAGCGGTTGCGGGCGGCCAAGAGACCCAGTACTTC.

The chain recombines TRBV6-6 with TRBJ2-1; maybe TRBD2 (6 bases). Germline CDR1 and CDR2: MNHNY and SVGAGI (reference sequence). The CDR3 runs to 14 residues. Deletions cut 7 bases from V and 0 bases from J, with 10 bases between. CDR3 DNA sequence: TGTGCCAGCACTTCCGGGAGCTCCTACAATGAGCAGTTCTTC. Translation: CASTSGSSYNEQFF.